This TCR beta chain was retrieved from a study of T cells in Graves' hyperthyroidism and ophthalmopathy. This clonotype was counted many times. Authors of the study amplified TCR beta CDR3 regions from RNA transcripts. HTBI primers were the set used in a first-round RT-PCR of the TCR CDR3. TCRdb independently ran MiXCR on the multiplex PCR reads; one entry per CDR3 protein. Among approximately 520,000 distinct CDR3 sequences listed, around a quarter were seen once. This CDR3 spans 12 amino acids. V gave up 1 base and J gave up 10 bases, with 11 bases separating them. Sequences were obtained from blood. This clonotype originated in a woman aged 25 to 39 with Graves' ophthalmopathy. The chain has TRBV12-3 or TRBV12-4 and TRBJ2-7, with D possibly called TRBD1 or TRBD2 (5 bases each). CDR3 bases: TGTGCCAGCAGTTTAGGAGTGAGGGGCCAGTACTTC. Translating it yields CASSLGVRGQYF.